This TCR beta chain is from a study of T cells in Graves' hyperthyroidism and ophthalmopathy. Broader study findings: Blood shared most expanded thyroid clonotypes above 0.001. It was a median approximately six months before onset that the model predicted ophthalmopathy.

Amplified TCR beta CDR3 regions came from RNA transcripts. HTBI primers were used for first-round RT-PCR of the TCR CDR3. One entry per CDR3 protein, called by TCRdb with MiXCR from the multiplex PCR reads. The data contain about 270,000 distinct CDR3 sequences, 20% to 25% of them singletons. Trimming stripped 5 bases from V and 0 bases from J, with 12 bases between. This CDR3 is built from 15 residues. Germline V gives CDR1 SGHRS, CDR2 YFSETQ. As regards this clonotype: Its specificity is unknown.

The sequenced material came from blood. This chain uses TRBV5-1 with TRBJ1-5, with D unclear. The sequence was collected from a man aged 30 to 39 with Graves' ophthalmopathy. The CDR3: CASRSRPYSNQPQHF. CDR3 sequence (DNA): TGCGCCAGCAGATCAAGACCCTATAGCAATCAGCCCCAGCATTTT.